This TCR beta chain was profiled in a study of cytomegalovirus exposure and HLA in healthy donors. Study-wide results and limits: Productive status was seen about 87% or about 30% of the time for most TCR beta V segments in an earlier analysis.

Germline CDR1 LNHNV, CDR2 YYDKDF (reference sequence). The V end was cut by 0 bases, the J end by 6 bases, with 15 bases between. The CDR3 is made up of 15 amino acids. Primers: 60 Vbeta forward and 13 Jbeta reverse. Sequencing used immunoSEQ multiplex PCR; TCRdb keeps in-frame clones, though not all of them. The sample holds over 100,000 clones, 79% seen once. Concerning this clone: Its antigen is as yet unknown.

The rearrangement joins TRBV15 to TRBJ2-7; possibly TRBD2 for D (6 bases). The sequencing sample was made of PBMCs. This TCR was recovered from a male donor in good health and CMV-seronegative. In DNA form, the CDR3 reads TGTGCCACCAGCAGAGATCAGGAGGGGTTCGCCGAGCAGTACTTC. Translation: CATSRDQEGFAEQYF.